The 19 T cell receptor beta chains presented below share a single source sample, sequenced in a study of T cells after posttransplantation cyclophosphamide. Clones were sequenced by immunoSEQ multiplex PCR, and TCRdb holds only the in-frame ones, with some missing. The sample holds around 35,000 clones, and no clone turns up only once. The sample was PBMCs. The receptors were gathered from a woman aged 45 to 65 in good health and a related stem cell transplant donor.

CDR3 DNA: TGTGCCAGCAGTTTGACAGGACTGTCAGGCTACACCTTC. It codes for CASSLTGLSGYTF. V gene TRBV12-3 or TRBV12-4 combines with J gene TRBJ1-2, with a possible D match to TRBD1 (6 bases). This CDR3 region has 13 residues. Trimming cost V 3 bases and J 8 bases, with 13 bases left between them.

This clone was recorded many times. CDR3 region: CASSFPSSSNYNEQFF. CDR3 nucleotide sequence: TGTGCCAGCAGTTTCCCTTCCAGTAGCAACTACAATGAGCAGTTCTTC. The V and J genes are TRBV28 and TRBJ2-1; D is undetermined. The V gene lost 3 bases and the J gene lost 3 bases, with 15 bases spanning the gap. The CDR3 length is 16 residues. Germline CDR1 is MDHEN and CDR2 is SYDVKM.

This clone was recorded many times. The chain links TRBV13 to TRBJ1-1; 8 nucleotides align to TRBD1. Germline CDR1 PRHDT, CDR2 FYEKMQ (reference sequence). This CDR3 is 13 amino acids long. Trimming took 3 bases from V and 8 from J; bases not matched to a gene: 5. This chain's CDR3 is CASSLTGVREAFF. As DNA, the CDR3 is TGTGCCAGCAGCTTGACAGGGGTAAGAGAAGCTTTCTTT.

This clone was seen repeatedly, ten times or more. The CDR3 loop is CASSLPPLGGAGTYEQYF. The CDR3 region has the DNA TGTGCCAGCAGCTTACCGCCCCTTGGGGGCGCGGGAACCTACGAGCAGTACTTC. The chain links TRBV13 to TRBJ2-7; D is perhaps TRBD1 or TRBD2 (6 bases each). The CDR3 loop spans 18 amino acids. Germline lookup yields CDR1 PRHDT and CDR2 FYEKMQ (reference sequence). V was cut by 2 bases and J by 2 bases, with 22 bases left in between.

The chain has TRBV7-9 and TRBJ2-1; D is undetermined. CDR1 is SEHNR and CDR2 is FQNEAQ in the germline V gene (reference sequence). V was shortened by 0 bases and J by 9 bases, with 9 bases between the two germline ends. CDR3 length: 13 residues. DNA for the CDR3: TGTGCCAGCAGCTTAGCTAGAACGAGTGAGCAGTTCTTC. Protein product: CASSLARTSEQFF.

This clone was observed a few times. The CDR3 nucleotides are TGTGCCAGCAGCTCCTTGGGACTAGCGGAGACAGGGAACACCGGGGAGCTGTTTTTT. It translates to CASSSLGLAETGNTGELFF. The chain employs TRBV13 and TRBJ2-2; TRBD2 aligns across 11 bases. This CDR3 is built from 19 residues. Germline CDR1 reads PRHDT; CDR2 reads FYEKMQ (reference sequence). V was pared by 4 bases and J by 1 base, with 11 bases of the junction left unmatched.

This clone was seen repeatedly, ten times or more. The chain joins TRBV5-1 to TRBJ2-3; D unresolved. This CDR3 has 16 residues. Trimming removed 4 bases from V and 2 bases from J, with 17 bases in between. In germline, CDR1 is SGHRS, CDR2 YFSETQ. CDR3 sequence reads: CASSPYGDKYTDTQYF. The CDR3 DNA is TGCGCCAGCAGCCCCTACGGCGACAAGTACACAGATACGCAGTATTTT. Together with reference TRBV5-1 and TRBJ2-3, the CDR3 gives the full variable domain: KAGVTQTPRYLIKTRGQQVTLSCSPISGHRSVSWYQQTPGQGLQFLFEYFSETQRNKGNFPGRFSGRQFSNSRSEMNVSTLELGDSALYLCASSPYGDKYTDTQYFGPGTRLTVL.

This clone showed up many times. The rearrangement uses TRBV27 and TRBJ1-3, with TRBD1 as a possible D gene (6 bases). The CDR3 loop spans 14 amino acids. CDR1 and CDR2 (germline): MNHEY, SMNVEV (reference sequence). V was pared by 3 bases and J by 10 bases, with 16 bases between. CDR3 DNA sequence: TGTGCCAGCAGTTTTGGACAGCTCTGGAGGACCATATATTTT. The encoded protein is CASSFGQLWRTIYF.

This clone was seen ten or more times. The CDR3 here is CASRAGSSYEQYF. The CDR3 DNA is TGTGCCAGCAGGGCAGGGAGCTCCTACGAGCAGTACTTC. J is TRBJ2-7 and V is TRBV27; D tentatively reads TRBD1 or TRBD2 (5 bases each). Germline lookup yields CDR1 MNHEY and CDR2 SMNVEV (reference sequence). V was clipped by 6 bases and J by 0 bases, with 9 bases between them. This CDR3 is built from 13 residues.

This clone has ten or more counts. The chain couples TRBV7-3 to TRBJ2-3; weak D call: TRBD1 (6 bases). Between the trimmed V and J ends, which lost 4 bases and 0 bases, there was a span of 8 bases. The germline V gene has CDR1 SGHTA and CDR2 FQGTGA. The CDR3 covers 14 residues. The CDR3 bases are TGTGCCAGCAGCTCAGGACAGAGCACAGATACGCAGTATTTT. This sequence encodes CASSSGQSTDTQYF.

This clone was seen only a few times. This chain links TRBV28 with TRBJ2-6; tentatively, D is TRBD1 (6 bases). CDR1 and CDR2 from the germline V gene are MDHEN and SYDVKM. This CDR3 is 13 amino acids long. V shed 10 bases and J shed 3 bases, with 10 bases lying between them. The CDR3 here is CAIQGSGANVLTF. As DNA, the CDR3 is TGTGCCATACAGGGTAGTGGGGCCAACGTCCTGACTTTC.

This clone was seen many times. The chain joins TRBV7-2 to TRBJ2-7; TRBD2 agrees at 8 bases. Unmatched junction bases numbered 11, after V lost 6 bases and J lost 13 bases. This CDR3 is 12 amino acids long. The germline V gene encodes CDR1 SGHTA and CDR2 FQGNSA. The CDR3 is CASSRQSGSIYF. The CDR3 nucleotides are TGTGCCAGCAGTCGACAAAGCGGGAGTATCTACTTC.

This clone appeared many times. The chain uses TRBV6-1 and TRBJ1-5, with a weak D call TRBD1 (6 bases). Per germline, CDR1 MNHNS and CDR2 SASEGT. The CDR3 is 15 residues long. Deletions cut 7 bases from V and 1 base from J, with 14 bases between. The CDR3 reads CASKKDRPSNQPQHF. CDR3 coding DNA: TGTGCCAGCAAGAAGGACAGACCCAGCAATCAGCCCCAGCATTTT.

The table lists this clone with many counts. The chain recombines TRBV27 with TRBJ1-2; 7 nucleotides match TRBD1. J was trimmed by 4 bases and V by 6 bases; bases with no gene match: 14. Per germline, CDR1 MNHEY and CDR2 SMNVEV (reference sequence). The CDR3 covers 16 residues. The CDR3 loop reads CASRRGDRPSPYGYTF. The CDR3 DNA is TGTGCCAGCAGGCGCGGGGACAGACCTAGCCCCTATGGCTACACCTTC.

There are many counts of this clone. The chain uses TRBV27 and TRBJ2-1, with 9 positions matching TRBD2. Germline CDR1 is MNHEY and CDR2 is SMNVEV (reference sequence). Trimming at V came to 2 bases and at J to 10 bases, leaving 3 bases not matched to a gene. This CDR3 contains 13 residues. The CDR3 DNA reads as TGTGCCAGCAGTTTAGGAGGACTAGCGGAGCAGTTCTTC. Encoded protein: CASSLGGLAEQFF.

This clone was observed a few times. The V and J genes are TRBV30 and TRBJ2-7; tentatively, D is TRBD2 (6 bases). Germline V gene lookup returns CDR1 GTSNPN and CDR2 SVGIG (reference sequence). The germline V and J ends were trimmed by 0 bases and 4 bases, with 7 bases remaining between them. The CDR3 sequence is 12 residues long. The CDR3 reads CAWSVGGYEQYF. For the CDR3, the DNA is TGTGCCTGGAGTGTGGGGGGATACGAGCAGTACTTC.

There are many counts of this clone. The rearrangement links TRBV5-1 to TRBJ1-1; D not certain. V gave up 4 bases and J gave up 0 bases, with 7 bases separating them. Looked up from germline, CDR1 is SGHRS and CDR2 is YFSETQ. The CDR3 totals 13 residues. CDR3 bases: TGCGCCAGCAGCCAGGCAATGAACACTGAAGCTTTCTTT. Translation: CASSQAMNTEAFF. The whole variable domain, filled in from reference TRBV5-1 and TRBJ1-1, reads KAGVTQTPRYLIKTRGQQVTLSCSPISGHRSVSWYQQTPGQGLQFLFEYFSETQRNKGNFPGRFSGRQFSNSRSEMNVSTLELGDSALYLCASSQAMNTEAFFGQGTRLTVV.

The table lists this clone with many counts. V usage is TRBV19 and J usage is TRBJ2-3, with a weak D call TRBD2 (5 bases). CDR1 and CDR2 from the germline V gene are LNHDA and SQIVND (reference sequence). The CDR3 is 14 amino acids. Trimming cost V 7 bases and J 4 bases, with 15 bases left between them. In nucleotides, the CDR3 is TGTGCCAGTAAGCCTTCGCGGGTACCAGATACGCAGTATTTT. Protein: CASKPSRVPDTQYF.

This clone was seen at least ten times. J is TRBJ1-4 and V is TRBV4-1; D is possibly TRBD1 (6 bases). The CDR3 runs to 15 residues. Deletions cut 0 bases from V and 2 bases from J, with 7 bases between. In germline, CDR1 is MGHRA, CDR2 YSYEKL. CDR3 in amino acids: CASSQDTGTNEKLFF. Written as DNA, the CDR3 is TGCGCCAGCAGCCAAGACACAGGGACTAATGAAAAACTGTTTTTT.